This is a list of T cell receptor beta chains from one sample in a study of T cells in Graves' hyperthyroidism and ophthalmopathy. TCRdb re-called the multiplex PCR reads through MiXCR, storing one row per CDR3 protein. The sample has 75,000 to 100,000 distinct CDR3 sequences, about 51% seen once. The sequenced material came from blood. These receptors all come from a middle-aged woman with Graves' hyperthyroidism. Both conserved end residues are part of each CDR3. D genes are given only for firm matches. Some rows have no size entry. The others give once, few or many, or a class for an expanded clone.

>many|TRBJ2-7|-|TRBV20-1
CSAIPPAGYEQYF
TGCAGTGCTATTCCCCCCGCAGGTTACGAGCAGTACTTC
>-|TRBJ2-5|TRBD2|TRBV25-1
CASSAVLAGGQETQYF
TGTGCCAGCAGTGCCGTACTAGCGGGAGGACAAGAGACCCAGTACTTC
>-|TRBJ2-3|-|TRBV5-5
CASSLGSLTDTQYF
TGCGCCAGCAGCTTGGGATCGCTCACAGATACGCAGTATTTT
>-|TRBJ1-2|-|TRBV10-3
CAISDYTQGQHYGYTF
TGTGCCATCAGTGATTACACTCAGGGGCAGCACTATGGCTACACCTTC
>many|TRBJ2-5|-|TRBV7-2
CASSLGQGSGTQYF
TGTGCCAGCAGCCTCGGGCAGGGGTCAGGGACCCAGTACTTC
>few|TRBJ1-2|-|TRBV24-1
CATSRGGYGYTF
TGTGCCACCAGTCGGGGAGGCTATGGCTACACCTTC
>many|TRBJ2-7|TRBD2|TRBV12-3/TRBV12-4
CASSKLAERYEQYF
TGTGCCAGCAGTAAACTAGCGGAACGCTACGAGCAGTACTTC
>-|TRBJ1-1|-|TRBV7-3
CASSLGSGFTEAFF
TGTGCCAGCAGCTTAGGGTCAGGGTTCACTGAAGCTTTCTTT
>many|TRBJ2-5|-|TRBV19
CASRDQETQYF
TGTGCCAGTAGGGATCAAGAGACCCAGTACTTC
>few|TRBJ1-1|TRBD1|TRBV20-1
CSARDPGTGNTEAFF
TGCAGTGCTAGAGACCCCGGGACAGGGAACACTGAAGCTTTCTTT
>few|TRBJ1-2|TRBD1|TRBV29-1
CSVQGVDYGYTF
TGCAGCGTACAGGGGGTCGACTATGGCTACACCTTC
>-|TRBJ1-2|-|TRBV10-3
CAISEQGRHGYTF
TGTGCCATCAGTGAGCAGGGGAGGCATGGCTACACCTTC
>few|TRBJ2-7|TRBD1|TRBV5-1
CASSLKQGVYEQYF
TGCGCCAGCAGCTTGAAACAGGGGGTGTACGAGCAGTACTTT
>many|TRBJ2-2|-|TRBV7-2
CASSLVGSRSGELFF
TGTGCCAGCAGCTTAGTAGGGTCTCGAAGTGGGGAGCTGTTTTTT
>-|TRBJ1-1|TRBD1|TRBV7-9
CASSGQGGEGTEAFF
TGTGCCAGCAGCGGACAGGGTGGGGAGGGAACTGAAGCTTTCTTT
>many|TRBJ1-2|-|TRBV5-1
CASSPKGQFDGYTF
TGCGCCAGCAGCCCGAAAGGACAGTTCGATGGCTACACCTTC
>-|TRBJ2-7|TRBD2|TRBV5-1
CASNPLGLATYEQYF
TGTGCCAGCAACCCCCTCGGACTAGCAACCTACGAGCAGTACTTC
>-|TRBJ2-3|TRBD2|TRBV10-3
CTISESSGGSTDTQYF
TGTACCATCAGTGAGTCAAGCGGGGGGAGCACAGATACGCAGTATTTT
>many|TRBJ2-7|-|TRBV7-2
CASSSGLLNWYF
TGTGCCAGCAGCTCGGGACTCCTTAATTGGTACTTC
>-|TRBJ1-2|TRBD1|TRBV29-1
CSVFDRGDYGYTF
TGCAGCGTTTTTGACAGGGGGGACTATGGCTACACCTTC
>many|TRBJ1-5|-|TRBV24-1
CATSDSGSGVSNQPQHF
TGTGCCACCAGTGATTCTGGTTCGGGAGTTAGCAATCAGCCCCAGCATTTT
>-|TRBJ2-5|-|TRBV18
CASSPRAARTQYF
TGTGCCAGCTCACCACGTGCGGCAAGGACCCAGTACTTC
>few|TRBJ2-3|-|TRBV5-1
CASSLTPATTDTQYF
TGCGCCAGCAGCTTAACCCCCGCTACCACAGATACGCAGTATTTT
>once|TRBJ2-5|TRBD2|TRBV2
CASSESLTSGSRETQYF
TGTGCCAGCAGTGAATCCTTAACTAGCGGGAGCAGGGAGACCCAGTACTTC
>-|TRBJ2-7|-|TRBV7-8
CASSSHAGNPYEQHF
TGTGCCAGCAGCTCCCATGCGGGGAATCCCTACGAGCAGCACTTC
>medium-sized|TRBJ2-7|-|TRBV4-1
CASSQAGISSYEQYF
TGCGCCAGCAGCCAAGCTGGGATCAGCTCCTACGAGCAGTACTTC